The 23 T cell receptor beta chains in this list originate from one sample, sequenced in a study of regulatory T cells in long-lasting Graves disease. As to time point: newly diagnosed GD, antithyroid drugs for less than 3 months. The TCR library used RNA extracted from PBMCs. With iRepertoire HTBI primers and Arm-PCR of CDR3 regions, TCR beta libraries were built. Via MiXCR, TCRdb re-called the multiplex PCR reads, giving one row per CDR3 protein. Here the sample spans about 350,000 distinct CDR3 sequences, around 15% being singletons. These records were also assigned to another study, of T cells in Graves' hyperthyroidism and ophthalmopathy.

The starting material was peripheral blood mononuclear cells (PBMCs), obtained at new diagnosis, from a patient treated with antithyroid drugs. The source of these receptors is a woman in her late teens or twenties with Graves disease.

This clonotype was seen repeatedly, ten times or more. V and J are TRBV20-1 and TRBJ2-1, with 9 bases matching TRBD2. The J segment lost 7 bases and the V segment lost 6 bases, leaving 10 bases of the junction unmatched. The CDR3 totals 14 residues. CDR1 is DFQATT and CDR2 is SNEGSKA in the germline V gene (reference sequence). The CDR3 is CSAQPPGLANEQFF. For the CDR3, the DNA is TGCAGTGCACAGCCTCCGGGACTAGCAAATGAGCAGTTCTTC.

Many counts were recorded for this clonotype. The gene calls are TRBV10-3 and TRBJ1-5, with TRBD1 as a possible D gene (5 bases). CDR3 length equals 16 residues. The germline gives CDR1 ENHRY, CDR2 SYGVKD. V dropped 4 bases and J dropped 4 bases, with 17 bases sitting between them. The CDR3 loop is CAISARQGGVNQPQHF. DNA of the CDR3: TGTGCCATCAGTGCCCGTCAGGGTGGGGTTAATCAGCCCCAGCATTTT.

This clonotype was observed at least ten times. The chain uses TRBV6-5 and TRBJ2-5, with D uncertain. V lost 2 bases and J lost 4, with 14 bases in between. The CDR3 is 15 amino acids. Germline V gene data show CDR1 as MNHEY and CDR2 as SVGAGI. For the CDR3, the DNA is TGTGCCAGCAGTTACGCGTTCGTTCCCCGAGAGACCCAGTACTTC. Amino acids: CASSYAFVPRETQYF.

The chain couples TRBV4-1 to TRBJ2-1; the D is unclear. With the DNA end fitting TRBJ2-7 better, the J assignment may be wrong. CDR3 length: 17 amino acids. Germline values: CDR1 MGHRA, CDR2 YSYEKL. This chain's CDR3 is CASSQDPAGSSYNEQYF. CDR3 bases: TGCGCCAGCAGCCAAGATCCGGCAGGTAGCTCCTACAATGAGCAGTACTTC.

Ten or more counts support this clonotype. The rearrangement uses TRBV30 and TRBJ2-1, with TRBD1 matching 8 bases. CDR1 GTSNPN and CDR2 SVGIG come from the germline V gene (reference sequence). Trimming cost V 2 bases and J 5 bases; bases outside gene matches: 2. The CDR3 sequence is 13 residues long. The CDR3 DNA sequence: TGTGCCTGGAGTCGACAGGGGCACAATGAGCAGTTCTTC. Protein: CAWSRQGHNEQFF.

The chain employs TRBV11-2 and TRBJ1-1; TRBD1 aligns across 11 bases. The V segment lost 5 bases and the J segment 4 bases; nucleotides outside the gene matches: 6. Germline V lookup: CDR1 SGHAT, CDR2 FQNNGV. The CDR3 totals 15 residues. The CDR3 here is CASSPGTGGITEAFF. The DNA of the CDR3 is TGTGCCAGCAGCCCCGGGACAGGGGGTATCACTGAAGCTTTCTTT.

This clonotype has ten or more counts. The V gene is TRBV12-3 or TRBV12-4, the J gene TRBJ2-3; 16 bases align to TRBD2. This CDR3 has 16 residues. Trimming cost V 8 bases and J 3 bases; bases outside gene matches: 5. The CDR3 spells CASRGLAGGGTDTQYF. The CDR3 DNA reads TGTGCCAGCCGGGGACTAGCGGGAGGGGGGACAGATACGCAGTATTTT.

The rearrangement links TRBV6-5 to TRBJ1-2; D remains ambiguous. Germline CDR1 MNHEY, CDR2 SVGAGI. The length of the CDR3 is 14 residues. Trimming removed 0 bases at V and 4 bases at J, with 9 bases between. CDR3 region: CASSYSLPGYGYTF. As DNA, the CDR3 is TGTGCCAGCAGTTACTCTCTTCCGGGCTATGGCTACACCTTC.

This clonotype is a singleton in its sample. Given a much more abundant clone one base away, this may be a read error. The chain is built from TRBV3-1 and TRBJ2-5, with D perhaps given as TRBD1 or TRBD2 (5 bases each). This CDR3 has 13 residues. In germline, CDR1 is LGHDT, CDR2 YNNKEL (reference sequence). The CDR3 spells CASSQGLGETQHF. The CDR3 DNA reads as TGTGCCAGCAGCCAGGGATTGGGGGAGACCCAGCACTTC.

The rearrangement uses TRBV3-1 and TRBJ2-1, with D possibly being TRBD1 (5 bases). In germline, CDR1 is LGHDT, CDR2 YNNKEL (reference sequence). Trimming took off 1 base at V and 12 bases at J, with 13 bases between the two ends. This CDR3 spans 13 amino acids. The CDR3 DNA is TGTGCCAGCAGCCAAGCTATAGGACACACGCAGTTCTTC. Amino acids: CASSQAIGHTQFF.

In this sample, this clonotype turned up many times. The chain carries TRBV6-2 or TRBV6-3 and TRBJ1-4; the D is unclear. The V and J ends lost 5 bases and 1 base respectively, with 8 bases between them. Germline-derived CDR1 and CDR2 are MNHEY and SVGEGT. CDR3 length: 14 amino acids. The CDR3 sequence is CASSEELTNEKLFF. For the CDR3, the DNA is TGTGCCAGCAGTGAGGAACTAACTAATGAAAAACTGTTTTTT.

The sample holds many counts of this clonotype. The CDR3 DNA reads TGTGCCAGCAGGTCAGGACTAGCGGGAGGAGGGAATGAGCAGTTCTTC. Protein sequence: CASRSGLAGGGNEQFF. The gene calls are TRBV6-1 and TRBJ2-1; 14 bases are shared with TRBD2. Per germline, CDR1 MNHNS and CDR2 SASEGT. V lost 6 bases to trimming and J lost 7 bases; unmatched junction nucleotides: 8. The CDR3 has 16 amino acids.

This clonotype came up many times. The chain employs TRBV28 and TRBJ2-7; D might be TRBD1 or TRBD2, each matching 5 bases. CDR3 length: 15 residues. Germline V gives CDR1 MDHEN, CDR2 SYDVKM. Trimming removed 8 bases from V and 1 base from J, with 18 bases in between. CDR3 DNA: TGTGCCAGCGAAGCCGGGACCGCCAATTCCTACGAGCAGTACTTC. This translates into CASEAGTANSYEQYF.

In its sample, this clonotype was seen many times. This rearrangement joins TRBV7-8 to TRBJ1-4; D remains ambiguous. Per germline, CDR1 SGHVS and CDR2 FQNEAQ. CDR3 length equals 16 residues. V lost 5 bases to trimming and J lost 3 bases, with 16 bases between them. The CDR3 nucleotides read TGTGCCAGCAGCCCCTTAGGGTGGGCAGCTAATGAAAAACTGTTTTTT. This codes for CASSPLGWAANEKLFF.

The chain joins TRBV7-9 to TRBJ1-4, with TRBD1 matching 10 bases. Per the germline V gene, CDR1 is SEHNR and CDR2 is FQNEAQ (reference sequence). The V gene end was trimmed by 6 bases and the J gene end by 11 bases; junction bases not matched to a gene: 12. This CDR3 is 15 amino acids long. The DNA for the CDR3 is TGTGCCAGCAGTACGGGACAGGGGAACTTTGGGAAACTGTTTTTT. It codes for CASSTGQGNFGKLFF.

This clonotype has just a few counts. A much larger clone differs by one base, so this may be a read error. The V and J genes are TRBV10-3 and TRBJ2-7, with 10 bases lining up with TRBD1. The CDR3 is 14 residues long. With 5 bases clipped from V and 2 bases from J, the junction kept 3 bases outside the gene matches. Germline CDR1 reads ENHRY; CDR2 reads SYGVKD. Written as DNA, the CDR3 is TGTGCCATCAGTTCCGGGACAGGGGCCTACGAGCAGTACTTC. Residues: CAISSGTGAYEQYF.

As for this clonotype: This sequence is one base from a far larger clone and is likely a read error. The chain links TRBV3-1 to TRBJ2-7; TRBD1 might be the D (6 bases). The J call is uncertain, as TRBJ2-5 better fits the DNA end. Germline lookup yields CDR1 LGHDT and CDR2 YNNKEL (reference sequence). The CDR3 is 15 amino acids. CDR3 in DNA: TGTGCCAGCAGCCAAGCGGGACAACAACAAGAGACCCAGTACTTC. Protein sequence: CASSQAGQQQETQYF.

The V and J genes are TRBV25-1 and TRBJ1-2; D gene uncertain. This CDR3 has 14 amino acids. CDR1 is MGHDK, CDR2 SYGVNS, per germline. Trimming stripped 2 bases from V and 1 base from J, with 8 bases between. CDR3 amino acids: CASSEEGVNYGYTF. The CDR3 nucleotides read TGTGCCAGCAGTGAAGAAGGAGTTAACTATGGCTACACCTTC.

This clonotype showed up many times. The chain links TRBV7-3 to TRBJ2-3, with 9 bases fitting TRBD2. The V gene's germline CDR1 is SGHTA and CDR2 FQGTGA. V lost 5 bases to trimming and J lost 2 bases; unmatched junction nucleotides: 5. The CDR3 totals 15 residues. The CDR3 is CASSPIAGATDTQYF. Here the CDR3 DNA reads TGTGCCAGCAGCCCTATAGCGGGAGCCACAGATACGCAGTATTTT.

This clonotype has a count of ten or more. CDR3 sequence: CASSMDRGLANTGELFF. The CDR3 bases are TGTGCCAGCAGTATGGACAGGGGGCTCGCGAACACCGGGGAGCTGTTTTTT. V and J are TRBV28 and TRBJ2-2; TRBD1 matches at 11 bases. V lost 5 bases, J lost 0 bases, and 5 bases stayed unmatched. Per germline, CDR1 MDHEN and CDR2 SYDVKM. The length of the CDR3 is 17 residues.

The genes are TRBV2 and TRBJ2-5, with 12 bases matching TRBD1. The CDR3 sequence is 15 residues long. Per germline, CDR1 SNHLY and CDR2 FYNNEI. Trimming cost V 4 bases and J 5 bases; bases outside gene matches: 5. This CDR3 is CASSAGTGGIETQYF. As DNA, the CDR3 is TGTGCCAGCAGTGCCGGGACAGGGGGCATTGAGACCCAGTACTTC.

This clonotype was seen many times. For the CDR3, the DNA is TGTGCCAGCAGCCAAGTGCCTGGAGAGGGGCGCGGCTACACCTTC. Protein sequence: CASSQVPGEGRGYTF. The chain has TRBV3-1 and TRBJ1-2, with a tentative D call TRBD1 (5 bases). The germline V gene has CDR1 LGHDT and CDR2 YNNKEL (reference sequence). The CDR3 sequence is 15 residues long. V was clipped by 1 base and J by 8 bases, with 17 bases between them.

The chain carries TRBV11-2 and TRBJ2-7; D possibly corresponds to TRBD1 (6 bases). V was trimmed by 5 bases and J by 0 bases, leaving 14 bases between them. This CDR3 contains 15 residues. In germline, CDR1 is SGHAT, CDR2 FQNNGV. The CDR3 here is CASSLGTQSSYEQYF. The CDR3 DNA follows: TGTGCCAGCAGCCTCGGGACACAGAGCTCCTACGAGCAGTACTTC.